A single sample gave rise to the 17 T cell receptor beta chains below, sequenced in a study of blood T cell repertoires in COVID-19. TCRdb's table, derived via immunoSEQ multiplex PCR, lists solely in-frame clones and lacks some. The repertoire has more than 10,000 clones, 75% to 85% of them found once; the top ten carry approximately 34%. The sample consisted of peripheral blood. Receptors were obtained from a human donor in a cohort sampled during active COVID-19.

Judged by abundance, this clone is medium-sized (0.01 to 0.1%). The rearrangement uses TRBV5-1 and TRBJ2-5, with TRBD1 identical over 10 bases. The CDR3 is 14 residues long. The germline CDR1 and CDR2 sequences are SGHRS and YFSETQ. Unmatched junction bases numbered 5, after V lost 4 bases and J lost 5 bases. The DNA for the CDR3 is TGCGCCAGCAGCCCAGGGACAGGGGTCGAGACCCAGTACTTC. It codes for CASSPGTGVETQYF.

CDR3 sequence: CASSEDRVNFAEAFF. The CDR3 DNA sequence: TGTGCCAGCAGCGAGGACAGGGTTAATTTTGCTGAAGCTTTCTTT. The chain employs TRBV5-8 and TRBJ1-1; 8 positions match TRBD1. V shed 4 bases, J shed 6 bases, and the junction held 11 bases outside the gene matches. In germline, CDR1 is SGHTS, CDR2 YDEGEE. The CDR3 covers 15 residues.

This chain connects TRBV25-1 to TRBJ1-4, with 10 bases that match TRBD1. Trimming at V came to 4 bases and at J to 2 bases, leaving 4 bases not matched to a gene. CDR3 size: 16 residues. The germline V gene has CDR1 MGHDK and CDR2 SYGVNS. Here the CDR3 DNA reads TGTGCCAGCAGTGCCCGACAGGGGGCGACTAATGAAAAACTGTTTTTT. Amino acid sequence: CASSARQGATNEKLFF.

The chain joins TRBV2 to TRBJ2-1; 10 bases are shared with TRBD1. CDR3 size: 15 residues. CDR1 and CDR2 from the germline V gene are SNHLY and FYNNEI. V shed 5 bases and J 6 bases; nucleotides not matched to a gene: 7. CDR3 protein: CASSPRDRGGNEQFF. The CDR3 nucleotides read TGTGCCAGCAGTCCCCGGGACAGGGGTGGCAATGAGCAGTTCTTC.

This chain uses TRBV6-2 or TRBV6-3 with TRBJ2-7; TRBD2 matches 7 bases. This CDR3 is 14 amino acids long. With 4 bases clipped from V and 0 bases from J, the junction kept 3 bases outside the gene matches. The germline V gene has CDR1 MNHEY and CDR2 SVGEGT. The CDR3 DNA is TGTGCCAGCAGTTGGGGGGGGAGCTCCTACGAGCAGTACTTC. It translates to CASSWGGSSYEQYF.

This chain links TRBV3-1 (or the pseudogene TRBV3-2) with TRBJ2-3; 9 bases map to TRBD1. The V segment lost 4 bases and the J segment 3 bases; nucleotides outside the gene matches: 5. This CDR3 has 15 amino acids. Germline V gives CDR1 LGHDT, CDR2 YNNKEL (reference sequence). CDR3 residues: CASSPGQGVTDTQYF. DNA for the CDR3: TGTGCCAGCAGCCCGGGACAGGGAGTAACAGATACGCAGTATTTT.

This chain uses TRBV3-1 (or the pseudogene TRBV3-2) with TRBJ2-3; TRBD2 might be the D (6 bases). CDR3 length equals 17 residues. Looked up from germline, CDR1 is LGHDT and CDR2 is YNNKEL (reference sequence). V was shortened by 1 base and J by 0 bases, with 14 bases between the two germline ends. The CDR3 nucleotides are TGTGCCAGCAGCCAAGGGGGGGTCAGCTTTAGCACAGATACGCAGTATTTT. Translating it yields CASSQGGVSFSTDTQYF.

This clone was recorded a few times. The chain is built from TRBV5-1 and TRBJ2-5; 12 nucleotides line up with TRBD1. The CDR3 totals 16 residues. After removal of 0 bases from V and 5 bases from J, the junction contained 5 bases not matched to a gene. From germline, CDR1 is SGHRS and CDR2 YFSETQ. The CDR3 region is CASSLAGQGASETQYF. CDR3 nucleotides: TGCGCCAGCAGCTTGGCGGGACAGGGGGCGTCGGAGACCCAGTACTTC.

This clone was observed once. Here the CDR3 reads CASSLLAGGTSTDTQYF. The CDR3 DNA reads TGTGCCAGCAGCTTGCTAGCGGGGGGAACTAGCACAGATACGCAGTATTTT. The chain uses TRBV7-6 and TRBJ2-3, with TRBD2 matching 11 bases. After removal of 3 bases from V and 0 bases from J, the junction contained 5 bases not matched to a gene. The germline V gene has CDR1 SGHVS and CDR2 FNYEAQ. The CDR3 totals 17 residues.

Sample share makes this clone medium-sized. Written as DNA, the CDR3 is TGTGCCAGCAGCCCCGACAGCCTCTCTGGAAACACCATATATTTT. Amino acids: CASSPDSLSGNTIYF. The chain is built from TRBV6-6 and TRBJ1-3, with D perhaps matching TRBD1 (5 bases). The V gene lost 6 bases and the J gene lost 0 bases, with 12 bases spanning the gap. The CDR3 has 15 amino acids. Germline-derived CDR1 and CDR2 are MNHNY and SVGAGI (reference sequence).

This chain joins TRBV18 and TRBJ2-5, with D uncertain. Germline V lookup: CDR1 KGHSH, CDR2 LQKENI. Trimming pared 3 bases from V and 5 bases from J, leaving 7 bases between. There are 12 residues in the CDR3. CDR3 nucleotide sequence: TGTGCCAGCTCACCCCTCGGGGAGACCCAGTACTTC. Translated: CASSPLGETQYF.

CDR3 in amino acids: CASGRDRAYYGYTF. CDR3 coding DNA: TGTGCTAGTGGTCGTGACAGGGCCTACTATGGCTACACCTTC. The V call is TRBV12-5, the J call TRBJ1-2; 7 bases map to TRBD1. CDR1 and CDR2 from the germline V gene are LGHNT and FRNRAP. This CDR3 has 14 amino acids. The V gene end was trimmed by 5 bases and the J gene end by 3 bases; junction bases not matched to a gene: 6.

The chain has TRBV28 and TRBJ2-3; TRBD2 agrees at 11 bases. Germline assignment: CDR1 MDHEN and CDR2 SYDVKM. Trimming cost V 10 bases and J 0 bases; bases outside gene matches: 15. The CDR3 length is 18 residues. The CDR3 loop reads CAINGPSGGPTSTDTQYF. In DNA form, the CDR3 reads TGTGCCATCAACGGACCTAGCGGGGGGCCGACTAGCACAGATACGCAGTATTTT.

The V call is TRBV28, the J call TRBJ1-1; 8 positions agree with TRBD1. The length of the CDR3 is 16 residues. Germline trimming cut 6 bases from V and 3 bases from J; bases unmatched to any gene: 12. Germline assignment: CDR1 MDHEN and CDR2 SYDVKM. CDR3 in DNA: TGTGCCAGCAGGTCGACAGGGGCCGGTTTGGACACTGAAGCTTTCTTT. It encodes CASRSTGAGLDTEAFF.

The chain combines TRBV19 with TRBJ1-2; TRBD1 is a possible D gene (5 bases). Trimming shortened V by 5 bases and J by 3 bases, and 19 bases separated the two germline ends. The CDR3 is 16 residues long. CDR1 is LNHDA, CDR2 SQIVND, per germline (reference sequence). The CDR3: CASSPLAGQGYYGYTF. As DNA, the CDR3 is TGTGCCAGTAGTCCCCTCGCCGGGCAGGGATACTATGGCTACACCTTC.

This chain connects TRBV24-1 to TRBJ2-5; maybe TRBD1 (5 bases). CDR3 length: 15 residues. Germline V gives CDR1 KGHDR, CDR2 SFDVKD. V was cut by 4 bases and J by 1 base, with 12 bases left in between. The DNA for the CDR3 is TGTGCCACCAGTGACCCCAGGACACCCCAAGAGACCCAGTACTTC. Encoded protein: CATSDPRTPQETQYF.

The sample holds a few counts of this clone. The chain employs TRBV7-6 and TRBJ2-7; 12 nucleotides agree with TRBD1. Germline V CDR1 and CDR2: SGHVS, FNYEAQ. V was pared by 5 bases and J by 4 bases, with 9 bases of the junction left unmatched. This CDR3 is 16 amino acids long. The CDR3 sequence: CASSAGGGQGAYEQYF. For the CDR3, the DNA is TGTGCCAGCAGCGCAGGAGGGGGACAGGGGGCTTACGAGCAGTACTTC.